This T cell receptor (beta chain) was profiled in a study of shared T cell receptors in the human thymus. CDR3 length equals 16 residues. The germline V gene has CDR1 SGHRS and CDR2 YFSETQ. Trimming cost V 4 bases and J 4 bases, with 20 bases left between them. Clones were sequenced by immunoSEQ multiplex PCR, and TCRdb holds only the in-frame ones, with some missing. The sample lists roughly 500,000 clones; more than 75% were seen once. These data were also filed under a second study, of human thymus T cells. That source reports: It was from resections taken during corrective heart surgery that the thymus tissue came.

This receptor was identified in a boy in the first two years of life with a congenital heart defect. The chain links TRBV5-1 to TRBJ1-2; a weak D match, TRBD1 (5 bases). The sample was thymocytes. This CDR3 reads CASSTRGTPVGYGYTF. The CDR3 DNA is TGCGCCAGCAGCACTCGCGGGACCCCCGTCGGCTATGGCTACACCTTC.